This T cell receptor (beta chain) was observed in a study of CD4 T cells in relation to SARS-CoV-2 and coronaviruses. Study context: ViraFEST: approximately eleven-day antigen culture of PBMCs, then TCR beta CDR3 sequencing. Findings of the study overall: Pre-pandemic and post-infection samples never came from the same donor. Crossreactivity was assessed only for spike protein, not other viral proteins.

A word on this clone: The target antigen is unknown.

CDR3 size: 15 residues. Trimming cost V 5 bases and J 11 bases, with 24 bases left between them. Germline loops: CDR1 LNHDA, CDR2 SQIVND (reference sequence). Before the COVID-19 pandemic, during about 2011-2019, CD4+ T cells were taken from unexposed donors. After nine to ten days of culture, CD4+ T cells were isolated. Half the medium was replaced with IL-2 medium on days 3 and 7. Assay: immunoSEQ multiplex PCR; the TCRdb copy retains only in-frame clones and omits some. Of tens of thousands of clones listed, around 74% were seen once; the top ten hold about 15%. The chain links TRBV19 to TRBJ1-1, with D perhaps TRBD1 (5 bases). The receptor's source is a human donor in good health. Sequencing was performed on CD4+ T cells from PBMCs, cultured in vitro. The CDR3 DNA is TGTGCCAGTAGTGGACTACAGGCACCTGAACCTGCGGCTTTCTTT. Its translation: CASSGLQAPEPAAFF.